The clone carrying this TCR beta chain has more than one count but fewer than ten. The data stem from a study of PD-1 blockade in classical Hodgkin lymphoma. TCRdb keeps only in-frame clones here, not all; method: immunoSEQ multiplex PCR. The sample gives 25,000 to 35,000 clones, roughly two thirds of which show up once; nearly 15% is in the top ten. Relapse was seen in all patients after autologous stem cell transplantation, and brentuximab vedotin exposure was variable. Germline-derived CDR1 and CDR2 are SGHTS and YDEGEE. Between the trimmed V and J ends, which lost 2 bases and 4 bases, there was a span of 12 bases. This CDR3 contains 15 residues.

The origin of this receptor is a human donor with classical Hodgkin lymphoma. The chain recombines TRBV5-8 with TRBJ2-2; perhaps TRBD2 as D (6 bases). Sequences were derived from peripheral blood mononuclear cells (PBMCs), sampled before the second cycle of nivolumab. CDR3 amino acids: CASSLGGVRTGELFF. CDR3 DNA: TGTGCCAGCAGCTTAGGAGGGGTCCGCACCGGGGAGCTGTTTTTT.